These 15 T cell receptor beta chains were all obtained from the same sample, sequenced in a study of Ad26.COV2.S vaccination and SARS-CoV-2 variants. Treatment reported: approximately 18 received Ad26.COV2.S at low or high dose, single or two shots; about 5 received placebo; per-sample allocation not given. Day 63 after the first vaccine or placebo injection was the time point for sampling. Clones were sequenced by immunoSEQ multiplex PCR, and TCRdb holds only the in-frame ones, with some missing. Of some 460,000 clones detected, roughly 87% appear once; the ten largest clones hold about 1.5%. This sample comprised peripheral blood, obtained in a trial of Ad26.COV2.S vaccine versus placebo. The receptors derive from a person between 18 and 65 years old who received the Ad26.COV2.S COVID-19 vaccine or a placebo.

The chain links TRBV9 to TRBJ2-7; D is tentatively TRBD1 or TRBD2 (5 bases each). Germline-derived CDR1 and CDR2 are SGDLS and YYNGEE. This CDR3 is built from 14 residues. Trimming removed 0 bases from V and 7 bases from J, with 14 bases in between. For the CDR3, the DNA is TGTGCCAGCAGCGTAGCTACGGGGACGGGGGAGCAGTACTTC. Protein sequence: CASSVATGTGEQYF.

This rearrangement joins TRBV5-4 to TRBJ1-1; D perhaps matches TRBD1 (6 bases). CDR1 SGHNT and CDR2 YYREEE come from the germline V gene (reference sequence). There are 13 residues in the CDR3. Trimming stripped 4 bases from V and 0 bases from J, with 7 bases between. In DNA, the CDR3 is TGTGCCAGCAGCGGGGGGCTGAACACTGAAGCTTTCTTT. Protein product: CASSGGLNTEAFF. The full variable domain, its missing parts supplied by reference TRBV5-4 and TRBJ1-1, is ETGVTQSPTHLIKTRGQQVTLRCSSQSGHNTVSWYQQALGQGPQFIFQYYREEENGRGNFPPRFSGLQFPNYSSELNVNALELDDSALYLCASSGGLNTEAFFGQGTRLTVV.

The V gene is TRBV10-3, the J gene TRBJ2-3; 7 nucleotides agree with TRBD2. The CDR3 loop spans 15 amino acids. V dropped 6 bases and J dropped 2; count of bases not matched to a gene: 8. Germline V gives CDR1 ENHRY, CDR2 SYGVKD. The CDR3 DNA reads as TGTGCCATCAGCGGTTCTAGCGGTATCACAGATACGCAGTATTTT. Its translation is CAISGSSGITDTQYF.

This clone was picked up one time. This rearrangement joins TRBV28 to TRBJ2-2, with D perhaps matching TRBD1 or TRBD2 (5 bases each). The CDR3 runs 17 residues. Per the germline V gene, CDR1 is MDHEN and CDR2 is SYDVKM. V dropped 6 bases and J dropped 2 bases, with 19 bases sitting between them. Written as DNA, the CDR3 is TGTGCCAGCAGCTTCTTACCCCAGGGACGCAACACCGGGGAGCTGTTTTTT. Protein sequence: CASSFLPQGRNTGELFF.

In its sample, this clone was seen once. The CDR3 is CASSLVGAANYGYTF. DNA of the CDR3: TGTGCCAGCAGCTTAGTCGGAGCAGCTAACTATGGCTACACCTTC. The V gene is TRBV7-9, the J gene TRBJ1-2; D unresolved. CDR1 SEHNR and CDR2 FQNEAQ come from the germline V gene (reference sequence). The CDR3 has 15 amino acids. V dropped 1 base and J dropped 0 bases, with 9 bases sitting between them.

CDR3 nucleotide sequence: TGTGCCAGCAGCTTAGTATCGCGGACGGACGAAGAGACCCAGTACTTC. This sequence encodes CASSLVSRTDEETQYF. The chain couples TRBV7-9 to TRBJ2-5; D is undetermined. The CDR3 is 16 residues long. Germline CDR1 and CDR2: SEHNR and FQNEAQ (reference sequence). V was clipped by 1 base and J by 3 bases, with 15 bases between them.

The gene calls are TRBV11-3 and TRBJ2-7; D might be TRBD1 (6 bases). Germline CDR1 and CDR2: SGHNT and YENEEA. Trimming left V 0 bases short and J 4 bases short, with 22 bases between. CDR3 length: 18 amino acids. This CDR3 reads CASSLEADSLDPVYEQYF. CDR3 DNA sequence: TGTGCCAGCAGCTTAGAGGCGGACAGCCTGGACCCCGTATACGAGCAGTACTTC.

This clone has only one observation. The gene calls are TRBV15 and TRBJ2-1; D remains unclear. V lost 0 bases to trimming and J lost 0 bases, with 12 bases between them. Germline V CDR1 and CDR2: LNHNV, YYDKDF (reference sequence). The CDR3 has 17 amino acids. CDR3 nucleotides: TGTGCCACCAGCAGAGATTTGGTCAGCTCCTCCTACAATGAGCAGTTCTTC. This gives the protein CATSRDLVSSSYNEQFF.

The V call is TRBV7-9, the J call TRBJ2-7, with D tentatively TRBD1 (6 bases). Per the germline V gene, CDR1 is SEHNR and CDR2 is FQNEAQ (reference sequence). The V end lost 1 base, the J end lost 6 bases, and 10 bases lay between the germline ends. The CDR3 length is 13 residues. CDR3 amino acids: CASSLEQGGEQYF. The CDR3 DNA sequence: TGTGCCAGCAGCTTAGAACAGGGCGGCGAGCAGTACTTC. Full variable domain (remainder filled in from reference TRBV7-9 and TRBJ2-7): DTGVSQNPRHKITKRGQNVTFRCDPISEHNRLYWYRQTLGQGPEFLTYFQNEAQLEKSRLLSDRFSAERPKGSFSTLEIQRTEQGDSAMYLCASSLEQGGEQYFGPGTRLTVT.

This sequence joins TRBV30 and TRBJ1-2, with D tentatively TRBD1 (5 bases). The V gene's germline CDR1 is GTSNPN and CDR2 SVGIG (reference sequence). The CDR3 spans 12 residues. Trimming removed 4 bases at V and 7 bases at J, with 13 bases between. The CDR3, as DNA: TGTGCCTGGAACGGGGGTACAGGTGGCTACACCTTC. Translating it yields CAWNGGTGGYTF.

The chain recombines TRBV5-4 with TRBJ2-5; D unresolved. Trimming cost V 2 bases and J 2 bases, with 10 bases left between them. Germline V gives CDR1 SGHNT, CDR2 YYREEE (reference sequence). The CDR3 is 14 amino acids. Here the CDR3 reads CASSFGPEQETQYF. The CDR3 DNA reads TGTGCCAGCAGCTTCGGGCCAGAGCAAGAGACCCAGTACTTC.

The chain has TRBV30 and TRBJ2-5; 12 positions agree with TRBD2. The CDR3 sequence is 14 residues long. Germline trimming cut 0 bases from V and 6 bases from J; bases unmatched to any gene: 2. Germline assignment: CDR1 GTSNPN and CDR2 SVGIG (reference sequence). CDR3 coding DNA: TGTGCCTGGAGTGTAACTAGCGGGGGGAAGACCCAGTACTTC. It codes for CAWSVTSGGKTQYF.

The genes are TRBV20-1 and TRBJ1-1; D might be TRBD1 (6 bases). CDR3 size: 15 residues. The V gene's germline CDR1 is DFQATT and CDR2 SNEGSKA (reference sequence). V lost 3 bases, J lost 1 base, and 15 bases lay in between. The CDR3 region is CSASSRTGRNTEAFF. The CDR3 DNA sequence: TGCAGTGCTAGTTCGCGAACAGGGCGGAACACTGAAGCTTTCTTT.

The chain recombines TRBV9 with TRBJ1-6; TRBD1 agrees at 9 bases. Looked up from germline, CDR1 is SGDLS and CDR2 is YYNGEE. The CDR3 has 15 amino acids. Trimming at V came to 3 bases and at J to 9 bases, leaving 7 bases not matched to a gene. This CDR3 is CASSGTGEVSSPLHF. The CDR3 DNA reads as TGTGCCAGCAGCGGGACAGGGGAAGTGAGTTCACCCCTCCACTTT.

The CDR3 here is CASSPNRDVEQYF. Here the CDR3 DNA reads TGTGCCAGCTCACCAAACCGGGACGTCGAGCAGTACTTC. This sequence joins TRBV18 and TRBJ2-7, with D perhaps TRBD1 or TRBD2 (5 bases each). V shed 2 bases and J shed 6 bases, with 11 bases lying between them. The CDR3 loop spans 13 amino acids. Germline-derived CDR1 and CDR2 are KGHSH and LQKENI. Variable domain in full (rest from reference TRBV18 and TRBJ2-7): NAGVMQNPRHLVRRRGQEARLRCSPMKGHSHVYWYRQLPEEGLKFMVYLQKENIIDESGMPKERFSAEFPKEGPSILRIQQVVRGDSAAYFCASSPNRDVEQYFGPGTRLTVT.